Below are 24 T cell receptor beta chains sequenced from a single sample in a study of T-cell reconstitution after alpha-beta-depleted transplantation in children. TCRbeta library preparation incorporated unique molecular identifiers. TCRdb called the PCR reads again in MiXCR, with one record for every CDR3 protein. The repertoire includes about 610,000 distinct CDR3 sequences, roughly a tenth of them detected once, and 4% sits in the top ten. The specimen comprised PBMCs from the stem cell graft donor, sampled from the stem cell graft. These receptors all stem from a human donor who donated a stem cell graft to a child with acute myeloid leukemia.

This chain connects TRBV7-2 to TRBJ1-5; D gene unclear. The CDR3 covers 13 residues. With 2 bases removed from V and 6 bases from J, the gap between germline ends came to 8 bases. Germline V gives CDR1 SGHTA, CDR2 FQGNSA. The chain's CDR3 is CASSLFRSQPQHF. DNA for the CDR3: TGTGCCAGCAGCTTATTTAGGTCTCAGCCCCAGCATTTT.

The CDR3 sequence: CATSDSYRGDYTF. For the CDR3, the DNA is TGTGCCACCAGTGATTCGTATAGGGGGGACTACACCTTC. V gene TRBV24-1 combines with J gene TRBJ1-2; D might be TRBD1 (6 bases). Germline CDR1 KGHDR, CDR2 SFDVKD. Trimming took off 2 bases at V and 10 bases at J, with 13 bases between the two ends. The CDR3 contains 13 residues.

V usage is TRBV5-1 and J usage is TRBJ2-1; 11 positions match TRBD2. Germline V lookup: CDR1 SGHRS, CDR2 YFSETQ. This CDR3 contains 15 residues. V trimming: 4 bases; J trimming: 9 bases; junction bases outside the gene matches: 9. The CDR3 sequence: CASSITSGRSPEQFF. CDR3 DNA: TGCGCCAGCAGCATTACTAGCGGGAGATCACCTGAGCAGTTCTTC.

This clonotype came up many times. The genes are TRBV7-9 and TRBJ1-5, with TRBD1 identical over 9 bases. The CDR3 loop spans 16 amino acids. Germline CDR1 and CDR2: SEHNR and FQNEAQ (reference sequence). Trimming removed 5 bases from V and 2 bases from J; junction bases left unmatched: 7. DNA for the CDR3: TGTGCCAGCAGCCCATTGACAGGGGGAGGCAATCAGCCCCAGCATTTT. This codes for CASSPLTGGGNQPQHF.

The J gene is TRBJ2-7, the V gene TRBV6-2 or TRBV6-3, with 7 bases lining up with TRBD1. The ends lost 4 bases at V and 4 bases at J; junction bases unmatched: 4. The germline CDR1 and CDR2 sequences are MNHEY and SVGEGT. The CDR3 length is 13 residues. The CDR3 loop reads CASSWDSLYEQYF. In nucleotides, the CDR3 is TGTGCCAGCAGTTGGGACAGCCTTTACGAGCAGTACTTC.

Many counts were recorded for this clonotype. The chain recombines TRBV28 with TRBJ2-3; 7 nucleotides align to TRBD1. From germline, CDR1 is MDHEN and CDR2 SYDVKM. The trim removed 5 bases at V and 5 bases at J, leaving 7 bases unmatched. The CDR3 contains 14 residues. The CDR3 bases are TGTGCCAGCAGTCTAGGGGGCCCCCAAGATACGCAGTATTTT. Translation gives CASSLGGPQDTQYF.

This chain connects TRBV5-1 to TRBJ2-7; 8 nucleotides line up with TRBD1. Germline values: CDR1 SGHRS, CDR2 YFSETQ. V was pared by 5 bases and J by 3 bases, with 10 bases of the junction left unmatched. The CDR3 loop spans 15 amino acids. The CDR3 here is CASSLQTGVNYEQYF. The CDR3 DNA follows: TGCGCCAGCAGTTTACAGACAGGGGTGAACTACGAGCAGTACTTC. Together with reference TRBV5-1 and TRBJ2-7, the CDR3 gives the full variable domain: KAGVTQTPRYLIKTRGQQVTLSCSPISGHRSVSWYQQTPGQGLQFLFEYFSETQRNKGNFPGRFSGRQFSNSRSEMNVSTLELGDSALYLCASSLQTGVNYEQYFGPGTRLTVT.

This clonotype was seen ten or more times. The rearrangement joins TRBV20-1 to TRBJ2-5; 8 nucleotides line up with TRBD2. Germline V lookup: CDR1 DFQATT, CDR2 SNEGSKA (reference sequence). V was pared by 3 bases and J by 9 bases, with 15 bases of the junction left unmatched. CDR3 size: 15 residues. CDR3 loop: CSASVIAAGGQPQYF. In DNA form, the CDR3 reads TGCAGTGCTAGTGTCATCGCGGCGGGAGGTCAACCCCAGTACTTC.

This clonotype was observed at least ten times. In nucleotides, the CDR3 is TGTGCCAGCAGTGGGAGCCCCTACGACGGGGAGCTGTTTTTT. This codes for CASSGSPYDGELFF. This rearrangement joins TRBV2 to TRBJ2-2, with D uncertain. From germline, CDR1 is SNHLY and CDR2 FYNNEI. V was pared by 4 bases and J by 7 bases, with 13 bases between. CDR3 length: 14 residues.

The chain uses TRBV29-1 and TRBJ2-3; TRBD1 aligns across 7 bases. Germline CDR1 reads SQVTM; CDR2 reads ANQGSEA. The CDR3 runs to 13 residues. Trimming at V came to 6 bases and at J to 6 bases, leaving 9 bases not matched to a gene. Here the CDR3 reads CSVGDSRWDTQYF. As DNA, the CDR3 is TGCAGCGTGGGGGACAGCCGGTGGGATACGCAGTATTTT.

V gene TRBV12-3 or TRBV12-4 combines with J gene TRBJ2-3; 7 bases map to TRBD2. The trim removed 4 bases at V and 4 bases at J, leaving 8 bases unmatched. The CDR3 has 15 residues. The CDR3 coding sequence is TGTGCCAGCAGTTCGGGGGGATTAAGCCCAGATACGCAGTATTTT. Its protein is CASSSGGLSPDTQYF.

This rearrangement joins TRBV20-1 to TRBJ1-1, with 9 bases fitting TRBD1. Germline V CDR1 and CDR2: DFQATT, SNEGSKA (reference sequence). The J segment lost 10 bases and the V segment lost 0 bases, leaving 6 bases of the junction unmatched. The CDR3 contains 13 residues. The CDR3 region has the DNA TGCAGTGCTAGAGAAGGACAGGGGTATGGAGCTTTCTTT. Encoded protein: CSAREGQGYGAFF.

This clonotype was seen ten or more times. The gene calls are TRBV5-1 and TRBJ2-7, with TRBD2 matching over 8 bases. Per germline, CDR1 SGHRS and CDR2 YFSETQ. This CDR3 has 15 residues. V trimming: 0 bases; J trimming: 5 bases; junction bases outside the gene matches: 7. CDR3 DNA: TGCGCCAGCAGCTTGGCCGGACTAGCATCCCACGAGCAGTACTTC. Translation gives CASSLAGLASHEQYF.

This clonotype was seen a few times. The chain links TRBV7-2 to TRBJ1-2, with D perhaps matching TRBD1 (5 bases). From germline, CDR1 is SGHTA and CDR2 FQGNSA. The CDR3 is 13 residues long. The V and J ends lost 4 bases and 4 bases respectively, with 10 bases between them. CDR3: CASSSTVIYGYTF. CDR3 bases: TGTGCCAGCAGCTCGACAGTTATCTATGGCTACACCTTC.

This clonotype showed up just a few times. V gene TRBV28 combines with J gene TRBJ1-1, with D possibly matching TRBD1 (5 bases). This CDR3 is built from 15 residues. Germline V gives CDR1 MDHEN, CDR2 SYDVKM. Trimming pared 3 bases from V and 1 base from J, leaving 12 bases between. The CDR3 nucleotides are TGTGCCAGCAGTTTTCCGGGACGGGGGAACACTGAAGCTTTCTTT. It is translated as CASSFPGRGNTEAFF. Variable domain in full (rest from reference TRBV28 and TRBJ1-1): DVKVTQSSRYLVKRTGEKVFLECVQDMDHENMFWYRQDPGLGLRLIYFSYDVKMKEKGDIPEGYSVSREKKERFSLILESASTNQTSMYLCASSFPGRGNTEAFFGQGTRLTVV.

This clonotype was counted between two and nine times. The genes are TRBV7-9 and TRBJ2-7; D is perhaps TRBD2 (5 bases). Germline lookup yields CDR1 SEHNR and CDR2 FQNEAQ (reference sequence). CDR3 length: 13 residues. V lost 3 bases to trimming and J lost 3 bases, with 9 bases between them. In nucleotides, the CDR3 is TGTGCCAGCAGCTTTATCGGGGACTACGAGCAGTACTTC. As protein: CASSFIGDYEQYF.

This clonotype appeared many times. The CDR3 coding sequence is TGCGCCAGCAGTCTCATCCCCCACTCAGGGGGGGGAGAGACCCAGTACTTC. The encoded protein is CASSLIPHSGGGETQYF. The rearrangement uses TRBV5-1 and TRBJ2-5; D possibly uses TRBD1 or TRBD2 (7 bases each). From germline, CDR1 is SGHRS and CDR2 YFSETQ. The CDR3 runs 17 residues. Deletions cut 5 bases from V and 4 bases from J, with 24 bases between.

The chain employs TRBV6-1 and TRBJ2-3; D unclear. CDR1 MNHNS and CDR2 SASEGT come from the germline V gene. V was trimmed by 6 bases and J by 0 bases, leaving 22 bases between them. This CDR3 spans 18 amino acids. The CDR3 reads CASRHNPIGALSTDTQYF. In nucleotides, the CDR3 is TGTGCCAGCAGGCATAACCCTATAGGCGCACTTAGCACAGATACGCAGTATTTT.

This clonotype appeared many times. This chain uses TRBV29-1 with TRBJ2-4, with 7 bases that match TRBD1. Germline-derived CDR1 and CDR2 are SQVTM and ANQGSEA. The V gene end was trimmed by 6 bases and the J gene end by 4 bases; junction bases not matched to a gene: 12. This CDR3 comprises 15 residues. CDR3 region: CSVAGTGTEKNIQYF. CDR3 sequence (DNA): TGCAGCGTGGCAGGAACCGGGACAGAGAAAAACATTCAGTACTTC.

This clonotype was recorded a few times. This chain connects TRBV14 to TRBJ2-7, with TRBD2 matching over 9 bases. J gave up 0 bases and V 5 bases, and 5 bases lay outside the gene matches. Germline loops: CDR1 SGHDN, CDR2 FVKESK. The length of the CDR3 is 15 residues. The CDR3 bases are TGTGCCAGCAGCTCACGGACTAGCGCCTCCTACGAGCAGTACTTC. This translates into CASSSRTSASYEQYF.

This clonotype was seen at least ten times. CDR3 nucleotide sequence: TGTGCCAGCACTTCTATTACAAGCCCCACAGATACGCAGTATTTT. It yields the protein CASTSITSPTDTQYF. This rearrangement joins TRBV6-2 or TRBV6-3 to TRBJ2-3; D is uncertain. This CDR3 contains 15 residues. Germline V lookup: CDR1 MNHEY, CDR2 SVGEGT. The V gene lost 7 bases and the J gene lost 2 bases, with 16 bases spanning the gap.

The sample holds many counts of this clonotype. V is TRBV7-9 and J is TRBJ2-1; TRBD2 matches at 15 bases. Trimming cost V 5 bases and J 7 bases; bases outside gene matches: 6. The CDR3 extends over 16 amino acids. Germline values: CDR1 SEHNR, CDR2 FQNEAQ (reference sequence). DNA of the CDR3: TGTGCCAGCAGCGTTGGGACTAGCGGGAGGAGGAATGAGCAGTTCTTC. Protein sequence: CASSVGTSGRRNEQFF.

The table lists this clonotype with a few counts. CDR3 nucleotide sequence: TGTGCCAGCCGCGACAGGGGTGAAGGAAACACCATATATTTT. Translating gives CASRDRGEGNTIYF. The gene calls are TRBV3-1 and TRBJ1-3, with 8 bases that match TRBD1. CDR1 and CDR2 (germline): LGHDT, YNNKEL (reference sequence). CDR3 length: 14 amino acids. Trimming cost V 8 bases and J 4 bases; bases outside gene matches: 7.

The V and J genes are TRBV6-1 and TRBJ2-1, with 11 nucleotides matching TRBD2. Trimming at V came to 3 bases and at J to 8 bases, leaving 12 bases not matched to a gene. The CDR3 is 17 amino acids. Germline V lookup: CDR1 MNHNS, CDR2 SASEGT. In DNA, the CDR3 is TGTGCCAGCAGTGATATATTAGCGGGAGGGCCAAGGGATGAGCAGTTCTTC. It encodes CASSDILAGGPRDEQFF.